The clone carrying this T cell receptor (beta chain) was counted ten times or more. Its specificity is unknown. The observed sequence ends 3 residues before the CDR3 terminus, with the missing tail filled in from the germline J gene. This sample stems from a study of T cell clonality in common variable immunodeficiency. Study outcomes and limitations: What drives increased CVID clonality needs T cell subpopulation sequencing. CVID subjects had higher TCRbeta clonality than healthy controls, most marked in about a third. Shared TCRbeta clones were fewer between CVID subjects than controls. Common variable immunodeficiency TCR beta sequences reportedly had fewer deletions and N-nucleotide insertions.

CVID meant reduced serum IgG, IgA and/or IgM plus specific antibody deficiency. Sequencing used immunoSEQ multiplex PCR; TCRdb keeps in-frame clones, though not all of them. Listed for the sample are over 15,000 clones, none seen a single time. Losses at the gene ends were 0 bases for V and 8 bases for J; bases not matched to a gene: 8. The CDR3 runs 16 residues. Germline values: CDR1 SGHNT, CDR2 YYREEE (reference sequence). This TCR derives from a human donor with common variable immunodeficiency. V and J are TRBV5-4 and TRBJ2-1; 10 positions match TRBD2. Sequenced material: peripheral blood mononuclear cells. CDR3 DNA (partial): TGTGCCAGCAGCTTGGCCCCTAGCGGGAGTAGGGATGAG. Amino acids: CASSLAPSGSRDE. The whole CDR3 region reads CASSLAPSGSRDEQFF.